The rows below give T cell receptor beta chains drawn from one sample of a study of T cell responses to AZD1222 COVID-19 vaccine. Sequencing used immunoSEQ multiplex PCR; TCRdb keeps in-frame clones, though not all of them. The table shows about 120,000 clones, with 80% to 90% occurring only once. This sample comprised peripheral blood, obtained on day 0 of AZD1222 vaccination. These receptors all stem from an adult in good health. CDR3s leave out the opening cysteine and the closing phenylalanine or tryptophan. D genes are given only for firm matches.

v_call	d_call	cdr3_aa
TRBV27	NA	ASSQGRPGEQY
TRBV7-2	NA	ASRGAGGNTIY
TRBV28	NA	ASSLSRRWGGYT
TRBV11-2	NA	ASSLDSGGRNQPQH
TRBV4-3	NA	ASSQDRGGIDNEQF
TRBV7-2	NA	ASSPGPENTEAF
TRBV6-2/TRBV6-3	NA	ASSHTSRAPSSYEQY
TRBV7-9	NA	ASSSPRFAPSSYNEQF
TRBV28	TRBD1	ASSLDRQGLF
TRBV28	NA	ASSLTGREQY
TRBV5-4	TRBD1	ASSRDRVSYNEQF
TRBV5-4	TRBD1	ASRVGQAMLGGGYT
TRBV27	NA	ASSLSGRDGQPQH
TRBV28	NA	ASSSPAIGGTSTDTQY
TRBV6-5	NA	AGSPSWANTEAF
TRBV4-1	TRBD1	ASSQEKRSGQGKLTSYEQY
TRBV5-4	TRBD1	ASSRTGQETQY
TRBV11-2	TRBD2	ASSFPSGGYNEQF
TRBV19	TRBD1	ASSIVGGSGTGTPGANVLT
TRBV28	NA	ASYPRQAHGAQH
TRBV4-3	TRBD2	ASSQDHSGSPNEQF
TRBV18	NA	ASSPRFAGDDQPQH
TRBV10-1	TRBD1	ASSAGTAHYGYT
TRBV6-2/TRBV6-3	NA	ASSYGSGYT
TRBV5-4	TRBD2	ASSGGLAVSYEQY
TRBV4-2	NA	ASSHDAWSYEQY
TRBV6-2/TRBV6-3	NA	ASSRTGYNQPQH
TRBV27	NA	ASSPPRGAGNTIY
TRBV3-1/TRBV3-2	TRBD1	ASSQVGDRAYGYT
TRBV7-2	NA	ASSLPTRGRSRNTEAF
TRBV5-8	NA	ASNKFLGIDNEQF
TRBV28	NA	ASSPGDSNQPQH
TRBV15	NA	ATRGRDSYEQY
TRBV28	NA	ASSSSGTVNTEAF
TRBV13	NA	ASSEPRTAGIYGYT
TRBV9	NA	ASSVGPGFQETQY
TRBV29-1	TRBD2	SVSPPGGSFSSYEQY